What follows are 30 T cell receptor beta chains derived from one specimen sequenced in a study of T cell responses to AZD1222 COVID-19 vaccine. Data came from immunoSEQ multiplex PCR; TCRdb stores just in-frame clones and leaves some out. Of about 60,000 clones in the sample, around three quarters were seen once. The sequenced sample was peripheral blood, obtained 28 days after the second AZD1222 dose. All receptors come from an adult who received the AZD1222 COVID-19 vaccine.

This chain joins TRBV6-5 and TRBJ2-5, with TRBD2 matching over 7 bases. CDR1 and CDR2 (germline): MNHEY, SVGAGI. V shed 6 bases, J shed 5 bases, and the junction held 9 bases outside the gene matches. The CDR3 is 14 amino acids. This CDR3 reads CASSSSGGDETQYF. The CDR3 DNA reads TGTGCCAGCAGCTCCAGTGGGGGGGATGAGACCCAGTACTTC.

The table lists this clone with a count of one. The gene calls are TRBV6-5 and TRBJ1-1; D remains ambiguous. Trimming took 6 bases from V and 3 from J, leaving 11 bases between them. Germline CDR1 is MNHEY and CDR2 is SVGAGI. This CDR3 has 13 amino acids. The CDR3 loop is CASSYPGDTEAFF. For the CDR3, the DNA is TGTGCCAGCAGCTACCCGGGAGACACTGAAGCTTTCTTT.

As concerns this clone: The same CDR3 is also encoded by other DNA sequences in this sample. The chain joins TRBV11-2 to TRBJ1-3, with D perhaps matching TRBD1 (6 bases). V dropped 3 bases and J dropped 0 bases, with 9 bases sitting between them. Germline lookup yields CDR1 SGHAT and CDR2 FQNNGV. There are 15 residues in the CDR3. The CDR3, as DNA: TGTGCCAGCAGCTTCAGGGGCCTCTCTGGAAACACCATATATTTT. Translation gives CASSFRGLSGNTIYF.

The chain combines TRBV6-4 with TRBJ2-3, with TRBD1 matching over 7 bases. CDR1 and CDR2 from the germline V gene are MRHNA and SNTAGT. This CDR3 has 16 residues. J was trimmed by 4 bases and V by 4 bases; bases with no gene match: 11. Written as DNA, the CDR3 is TGTGCCAGCAGTGTTTTTAACAGGGGCTTGGCAGATACGCAGTATTTT. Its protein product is CASSVFNRGLADTQYF.

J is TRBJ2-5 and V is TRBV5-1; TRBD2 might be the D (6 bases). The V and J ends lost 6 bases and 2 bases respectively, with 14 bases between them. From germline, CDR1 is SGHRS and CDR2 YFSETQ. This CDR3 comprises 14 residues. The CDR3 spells CASKGGGEQETQYF. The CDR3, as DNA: TGCGCCAGCAAGGGAGGCGGGGAGCAAGAGACCCAGTACTTC.

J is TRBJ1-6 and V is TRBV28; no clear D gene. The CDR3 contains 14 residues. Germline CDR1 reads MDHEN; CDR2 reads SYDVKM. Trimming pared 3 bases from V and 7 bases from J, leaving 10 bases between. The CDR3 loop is CASSFGRQNSPLHF. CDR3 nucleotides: TGTGCCAGCAGTTTCGGGCGGCAGAATTCACCCCTCCACTTT.

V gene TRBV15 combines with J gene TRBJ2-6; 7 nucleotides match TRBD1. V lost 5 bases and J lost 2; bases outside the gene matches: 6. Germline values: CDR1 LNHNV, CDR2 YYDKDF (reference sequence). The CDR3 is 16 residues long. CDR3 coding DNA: TGTGCCACCAGCTGGACAGGAGATACTGGGGCCAACGTCCTGACTTTC. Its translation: CATSWTGDTGANVLTF. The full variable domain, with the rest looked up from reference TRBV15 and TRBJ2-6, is DAMVIQNPRYQVTQFGKPVTLSCSQTLNHNVMYWYQQKSSQAPKLLFHYYDKDFNNEADTPDNFQSRRPNTSFCFLDIRSPGLGDTAMYLCATSWTGDTGANVLTFGAGSRLTVL.

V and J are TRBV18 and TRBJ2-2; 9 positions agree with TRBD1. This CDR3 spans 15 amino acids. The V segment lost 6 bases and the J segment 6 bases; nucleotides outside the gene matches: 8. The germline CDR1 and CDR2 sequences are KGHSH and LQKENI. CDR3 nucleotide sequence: TGTGCCAGCTCGACCACAGGGGGCGTCCCCGGGGAGCTGTTTTTT. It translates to CASSTTGGVPGELFF.

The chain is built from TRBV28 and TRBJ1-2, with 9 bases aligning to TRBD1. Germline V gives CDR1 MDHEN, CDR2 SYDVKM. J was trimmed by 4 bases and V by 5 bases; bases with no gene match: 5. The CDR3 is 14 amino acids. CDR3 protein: CASSLNRGLYGYTF. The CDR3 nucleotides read TGTGCCAGCAGTCTAAACAGGGGGCTCTATGGCTACACCTTC.

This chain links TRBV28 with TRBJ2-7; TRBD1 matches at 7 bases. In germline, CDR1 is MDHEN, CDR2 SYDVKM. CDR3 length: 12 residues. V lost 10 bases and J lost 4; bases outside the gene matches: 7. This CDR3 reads CATQGGRYEQYF. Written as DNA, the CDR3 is TGTGCCACCCAAGGGGGCCGTTACGAGCAGTACTTC.

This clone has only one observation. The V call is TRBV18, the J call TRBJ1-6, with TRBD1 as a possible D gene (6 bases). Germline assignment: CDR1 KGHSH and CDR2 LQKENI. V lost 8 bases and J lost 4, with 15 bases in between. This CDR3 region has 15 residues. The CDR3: CASAKDRNYNSPLHF. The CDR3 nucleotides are TGTGCCAGCGCAAAGGACAGAAATTATAATTCACCCCTCCACTTT.

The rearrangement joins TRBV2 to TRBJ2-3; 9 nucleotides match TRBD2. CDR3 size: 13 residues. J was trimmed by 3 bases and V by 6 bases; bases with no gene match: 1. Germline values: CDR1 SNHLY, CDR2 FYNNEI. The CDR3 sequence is CASRLAGTDTQYF. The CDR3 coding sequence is TGTGCCAGCAGGCTAGCGGGGACAGATACGCAGTATTTT.

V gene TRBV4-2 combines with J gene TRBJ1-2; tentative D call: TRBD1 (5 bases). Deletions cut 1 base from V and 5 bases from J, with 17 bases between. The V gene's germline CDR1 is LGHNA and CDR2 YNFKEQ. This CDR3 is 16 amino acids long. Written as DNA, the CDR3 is TGTGCCAGCAGCCAAGCTACAGGCACCGACTATTATGGCTACACCTTC. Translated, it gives CASSQATGTDYYGYTF.

CDR3 sequence reads: CASSDQGWNSPLHF. CDR3 nucleotide sequence: TGTGCCAGCAGTGACCAGGGGTGGAATTCACCCCTCCACTTT. This sequence joins TRBV2 and TRBJ1-6; possible D gene TRBD1, 6 bases. V lost 3 bases and J lost 7, with 10 bases in between. Germline V gene lookup returns CDR1 SNHLY and CDR2 FYNNEI. The CDR3 runs to 14 residues.

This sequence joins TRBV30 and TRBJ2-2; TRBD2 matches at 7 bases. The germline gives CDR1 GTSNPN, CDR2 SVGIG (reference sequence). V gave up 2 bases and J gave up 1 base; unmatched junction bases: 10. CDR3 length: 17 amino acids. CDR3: CAWSSFGGTENTGELFF. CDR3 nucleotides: TGTGCCTGGAGTTCCTTCGGGGGGACTGAGAACACCGGGGAGCTGTTTTTT.

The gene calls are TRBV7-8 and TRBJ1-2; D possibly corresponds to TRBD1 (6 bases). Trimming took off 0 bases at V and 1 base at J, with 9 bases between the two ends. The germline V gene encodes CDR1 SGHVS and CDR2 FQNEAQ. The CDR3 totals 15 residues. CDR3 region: CASSLAGALNYGYTF. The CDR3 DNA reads TGTGCCAGCAGCTTAGCGGGGGCCCTTAACTATGGCTACACCTTC.

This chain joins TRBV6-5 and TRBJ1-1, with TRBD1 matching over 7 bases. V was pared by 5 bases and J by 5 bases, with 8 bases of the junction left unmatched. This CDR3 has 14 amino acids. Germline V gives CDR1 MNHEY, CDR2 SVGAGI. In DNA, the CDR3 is TGTGCCAGCAGTAAGACAGGGCTGGGGACTGAAGCTTTCTTT. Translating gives CASSKTGLGTEAFF.

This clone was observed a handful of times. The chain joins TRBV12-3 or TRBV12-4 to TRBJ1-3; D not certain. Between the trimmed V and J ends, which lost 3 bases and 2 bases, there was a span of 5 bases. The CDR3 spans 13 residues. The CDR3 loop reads CASSFGPGNTIYF. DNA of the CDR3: TGTGCCAGCAGTTTTGGGCCTGGAAACACCATATATTTT.

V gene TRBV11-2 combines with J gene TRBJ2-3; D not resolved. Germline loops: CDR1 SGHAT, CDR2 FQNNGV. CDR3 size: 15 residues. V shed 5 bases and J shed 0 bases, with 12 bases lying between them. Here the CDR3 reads CASSRGPTSTDTQYF. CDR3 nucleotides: TGTGCCAGCAGCCGAGGACCTACTAGCACAGATACGCAGTATTTT.

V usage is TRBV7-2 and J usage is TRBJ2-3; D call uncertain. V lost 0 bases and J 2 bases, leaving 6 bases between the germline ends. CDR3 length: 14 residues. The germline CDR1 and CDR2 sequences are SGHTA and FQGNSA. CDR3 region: CASSLAGITDTQYF. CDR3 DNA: TGTGCCAGCAGCTTAGCGGGGATCACAGATACGCAGTATTTT. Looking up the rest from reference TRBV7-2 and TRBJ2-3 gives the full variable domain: GAGVSQSPSNKVTEKGKDVELRCDPISGHTALYWYRQSLGQGLEFLIYFQGNSAPDKSGLPSDRFSAERTGGSVSTLTIQRTQQEDSAVYLCASSLAGITDTQYFGPGTRLTVL.

In DNA form, the CDR3 reads TGTGCCAGCAGCTTTCAGCGGGGGGGCCAATTCTTC. The encoded protein is CASSFQRGGQFF. The chain links TRBV7-2 to TRBJ2-1, with TRBD2 identical over 10 bases. The CDR3 is made up of 12 amino acids. CDR1 is SGHTA, CDR2 FQGNSA, per germline. Trimming at V came to 3 bases and at J to 16 bases, leaving 6 bases not matched to a gene. The whole variable domain, remainder taken from reference TRBV7-2 and TRBJ2-1, is GAGVSQSPSNKVTEKGKDVELRCDPISGHTALYWYRQSLGQGLEFLIYFQGNSAPDKSGLPSDRFSAERTGGSVSTLTIQRTQQEDSAVYLCASSFQRGGQFFGPGTRLTVL.

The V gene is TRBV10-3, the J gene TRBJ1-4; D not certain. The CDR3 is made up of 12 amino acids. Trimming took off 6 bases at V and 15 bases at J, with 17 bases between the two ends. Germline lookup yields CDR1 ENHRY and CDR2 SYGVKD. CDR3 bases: TGTGCCATCAGCGAGGGATTAACGAAGGTGTTTTTT. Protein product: CAISEGLTKVFF.

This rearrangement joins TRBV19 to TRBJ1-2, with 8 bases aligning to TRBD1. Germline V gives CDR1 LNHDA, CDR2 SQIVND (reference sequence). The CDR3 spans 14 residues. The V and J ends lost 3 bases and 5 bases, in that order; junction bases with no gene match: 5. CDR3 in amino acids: CASSIGTGGYGYTF. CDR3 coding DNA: TGTGCCAGTAGTATTGGGACAGGTGGATATGGCTACACCTTC.

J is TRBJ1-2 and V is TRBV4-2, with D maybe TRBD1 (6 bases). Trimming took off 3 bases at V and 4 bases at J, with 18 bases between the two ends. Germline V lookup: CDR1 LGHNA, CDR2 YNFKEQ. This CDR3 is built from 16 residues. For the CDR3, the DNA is TGTGCCAGCAGCCATCCCTCAGGGGAAGGGGGCTATGGCTACACCTTC. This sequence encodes CASSHPSGEGGYGYTF.

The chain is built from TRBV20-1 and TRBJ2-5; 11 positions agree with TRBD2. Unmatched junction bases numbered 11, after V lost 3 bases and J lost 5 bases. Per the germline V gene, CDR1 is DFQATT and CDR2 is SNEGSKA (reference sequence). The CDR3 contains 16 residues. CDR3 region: CSASNLAGGLGETQYF. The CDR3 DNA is TGCAGTGCTAGTAATCTAGCGGGGGGATTGGGGGAGACCCAGTACTTC.

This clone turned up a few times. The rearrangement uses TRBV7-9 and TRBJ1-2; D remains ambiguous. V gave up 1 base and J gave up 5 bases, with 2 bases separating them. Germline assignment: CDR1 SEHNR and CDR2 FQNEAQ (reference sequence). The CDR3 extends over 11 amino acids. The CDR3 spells CASSLEYGYTF. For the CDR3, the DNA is TGTGCCAGCAGCTTAGAATATGGCTACACCTTC. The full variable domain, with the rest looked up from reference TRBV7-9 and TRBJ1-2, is DTGVSQNPRHKITKRGQNVTFRCDPISEHNRLYWYRQTLGQGPEFLTYFQNEAQLEKSRLLSDRFSAERPKGSFSTLEIQRTEQGDSAMYLCASSLEYGYTFGSGTRLTVV.

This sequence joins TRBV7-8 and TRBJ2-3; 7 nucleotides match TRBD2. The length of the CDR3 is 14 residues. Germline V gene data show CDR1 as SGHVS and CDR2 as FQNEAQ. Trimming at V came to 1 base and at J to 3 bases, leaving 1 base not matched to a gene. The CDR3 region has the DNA TGTGCCAGCAGCTTAGAGCGGGGAACAGATACGCAGTATTTT. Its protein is CASSLERGTDTQYF.

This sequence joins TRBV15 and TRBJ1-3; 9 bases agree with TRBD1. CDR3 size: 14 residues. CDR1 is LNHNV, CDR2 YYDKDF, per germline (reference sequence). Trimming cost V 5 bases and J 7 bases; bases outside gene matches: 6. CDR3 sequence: CATSGRDRANTIYF. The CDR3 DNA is TGTGCCACCAGCGGACGGGACAGGGCGAACACCATATATTTT. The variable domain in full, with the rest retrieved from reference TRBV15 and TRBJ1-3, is DAMVIQNPRYQVTQFGKPVTLSCSQTLNHNVMYWYQQKSSQAPKLLFHYYDKDFNNEADTPDNFQSRRPNTSFCFLDIRSPGLGDTAMYLCATSGRDRANTIYFGEGSWLTVV.

CDR3 protein: CASRDRNQPQHF. The CDR3 coding sequence is TGTGCCAGCCGAGACAGAAATCAGCCCCAGCATTTT. This chain uses TRBV2 with TRBJ1-5; tentatively, D is TRBD1 (5 bases). The CDR3 is 12 amino acids. Trimming shortened V by 8 bases and J by 4 bases, and 9 bases separated the two germline ends. CDR1 and CDR2 (germline): SNHLY, FYNNEI. Using reference TRBV2 and TRBJ1-5 for the parts outside the CDR3, the full variable domain is EPEVTQTPSHQVTQMGQEVILRCVPISNHLYFYWYRQILGQKVEFLVSFYNNEISEKSEIFDDQFSVERPDGSNFTLKIRSTKLEDSAMYFCASRDRNQPQHFGDGTRLSIL.

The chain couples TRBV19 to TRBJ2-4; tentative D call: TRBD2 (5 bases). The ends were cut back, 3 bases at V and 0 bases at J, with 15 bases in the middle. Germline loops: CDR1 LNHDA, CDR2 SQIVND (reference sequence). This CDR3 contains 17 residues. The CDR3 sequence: CASSIEGPGLAKNIQYF. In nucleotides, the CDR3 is TGTGCCAGTAGTATTGAGGGTCCGGGCTTAGCCAAAAACATTCAGTACTTC.